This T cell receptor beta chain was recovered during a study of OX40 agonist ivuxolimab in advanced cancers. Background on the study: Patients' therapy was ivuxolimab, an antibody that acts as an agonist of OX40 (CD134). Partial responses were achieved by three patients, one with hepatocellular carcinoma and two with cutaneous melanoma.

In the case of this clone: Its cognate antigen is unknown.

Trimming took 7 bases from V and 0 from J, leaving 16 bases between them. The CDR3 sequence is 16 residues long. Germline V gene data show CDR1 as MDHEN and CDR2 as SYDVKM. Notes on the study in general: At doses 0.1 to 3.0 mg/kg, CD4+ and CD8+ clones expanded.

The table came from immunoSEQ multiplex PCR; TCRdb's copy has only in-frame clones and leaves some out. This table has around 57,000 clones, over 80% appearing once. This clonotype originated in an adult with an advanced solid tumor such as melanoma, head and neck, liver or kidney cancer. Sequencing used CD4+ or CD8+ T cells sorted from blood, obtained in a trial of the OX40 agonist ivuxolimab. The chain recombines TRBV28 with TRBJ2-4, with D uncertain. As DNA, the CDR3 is TGTGCCAGCACCAATAGGCGGTCTCTAGCCAAAAACATTCAGTACTTC. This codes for CASTNRRSLAKNIQYF.